This T cell receptor (beta chain) is from a study of T-cell memory formation after mild COVID-19. Study-wide context: For the most part, TCR clusters were specific to one donor. Broader study findings: The finding that pre-infection memory included some responding clones suggested that cross-reactive memory joined. The main location of contracting CD4+ clones was CM and EM, and that of contracting CD8+ clones was EMRA.

A note on this clonotype: Its target is not known.

5'RACE with constant-segment primers yielded barcoded, UMI-tagged TCR alpha and TCR beta cDNA libraries. TCRdb used MiXCR to reprocess the 5' RACE reads, holding one entry per CDR3 protein. Of about 390,000 distinct CDR3 sequences detected, around 20% appear once; the ten largest clones hold approximately 12%. The TCR sequence derives from an adult woman who had mild COVID-19 (a few samples of this study predate the infection). Cell type and time point are not known. Sample: PBMCs or a T cell subset sorted from them (not recorded which).

CDR3 amino acids: CASSYPRGGAHNEQFF. The CDR3 DNA follows: TGTGCCAGCAGCTACCCTCGCGGGGGCGCCCACAATGAGCAGTTCTTC. The rearrangement joins TRBV9 to TRBJ2-1; tentatively, D is TRBD2 (7 bases). Germline V lookup: CDR1 SGDLS, CDR2 YYNGEE. V gave up 4 bases and J gave up 5 bases, with 19 bases separating them. This CDR3 comprises 16 residues.